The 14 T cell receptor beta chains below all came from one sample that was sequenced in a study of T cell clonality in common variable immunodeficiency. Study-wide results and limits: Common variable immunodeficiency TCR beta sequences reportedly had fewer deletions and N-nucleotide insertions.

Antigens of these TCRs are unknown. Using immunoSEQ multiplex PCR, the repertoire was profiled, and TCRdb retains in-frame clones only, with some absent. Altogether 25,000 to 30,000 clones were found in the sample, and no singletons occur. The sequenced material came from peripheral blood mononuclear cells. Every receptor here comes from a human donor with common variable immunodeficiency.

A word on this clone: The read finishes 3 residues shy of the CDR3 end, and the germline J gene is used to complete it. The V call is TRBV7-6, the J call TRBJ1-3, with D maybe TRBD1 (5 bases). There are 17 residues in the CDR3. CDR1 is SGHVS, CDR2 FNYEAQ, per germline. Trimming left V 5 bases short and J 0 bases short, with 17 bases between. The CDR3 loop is CASSLLLTGSSGNTIYF. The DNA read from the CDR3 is TGTGCCAGCAGCCTCTTACTTACAGGCTCCTCTGGAAACACC. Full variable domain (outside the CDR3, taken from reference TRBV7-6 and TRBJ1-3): GAGVSQSPRYKVTKRGQDVALRCDPISGHVSLYWYRQALGQGPEFLTYFNYEAQQDKSGLPNDRFSAERPEGSISTLTIQRTEQRDSAMYRCASSLLLTGSSGNTIYFGEGSWLTVV.

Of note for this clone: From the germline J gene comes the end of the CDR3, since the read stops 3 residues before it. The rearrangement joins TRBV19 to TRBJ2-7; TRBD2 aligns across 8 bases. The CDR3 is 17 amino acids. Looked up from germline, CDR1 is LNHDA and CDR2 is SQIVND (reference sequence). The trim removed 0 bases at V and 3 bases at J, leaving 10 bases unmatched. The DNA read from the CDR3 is TGTGCCAGTAGTATAGATCTTGTAGCGGGGTACTTCTACGAG. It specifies CASSIDLVAGYFYE. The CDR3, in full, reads CASSIDLVAGYFYEQYF.

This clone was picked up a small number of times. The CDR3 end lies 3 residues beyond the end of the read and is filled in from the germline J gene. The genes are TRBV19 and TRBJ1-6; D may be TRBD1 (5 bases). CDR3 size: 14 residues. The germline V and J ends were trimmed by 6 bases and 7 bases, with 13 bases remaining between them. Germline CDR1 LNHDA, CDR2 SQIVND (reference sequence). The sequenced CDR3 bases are TGTGCCAGTAGACCAGGGAAAATAAATTCACCC. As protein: CASRPGKINSP. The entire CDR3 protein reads CASRPGKINSPLHF.

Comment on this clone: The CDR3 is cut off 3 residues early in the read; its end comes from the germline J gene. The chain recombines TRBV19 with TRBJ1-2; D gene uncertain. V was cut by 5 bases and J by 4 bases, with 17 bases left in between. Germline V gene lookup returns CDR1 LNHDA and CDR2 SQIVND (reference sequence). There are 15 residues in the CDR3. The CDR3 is CASSPGSHGSYGYTF. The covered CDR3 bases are TGTGCCAGTAGTCCGGGGTCCCACGGGTCCTATGGC.

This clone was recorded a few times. Here the CDR3 reads CASSLEGANTEAFF. The part of the CDR3 DNA that was read is TGTGCCAGCAGCTTAGAAGGGGCTAACACTGAA. The chain joins TRBV13 to TRBJ1-1, with D tentatively TRBD1 (5 bases). The read finishes 3 residues shy of the CDR3 end, and the germline J gene is used to complete it. With 1 base removed from V and 2 bases from J, the gap between germline ends came to 8 bases. This CDR3 is built from 14 residues. Germline-derived CDR1 and CDR2 are PRHDT and FYEKMQ (reference sequence).

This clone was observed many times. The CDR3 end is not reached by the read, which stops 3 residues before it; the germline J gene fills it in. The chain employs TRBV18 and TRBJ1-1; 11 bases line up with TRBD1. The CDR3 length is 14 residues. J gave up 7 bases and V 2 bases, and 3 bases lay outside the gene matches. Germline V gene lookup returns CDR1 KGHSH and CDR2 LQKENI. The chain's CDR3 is CASSPGTGGGEAFF. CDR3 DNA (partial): TGTGCCAGCTCACCAGGGACAGGGGGAGGTGAA.

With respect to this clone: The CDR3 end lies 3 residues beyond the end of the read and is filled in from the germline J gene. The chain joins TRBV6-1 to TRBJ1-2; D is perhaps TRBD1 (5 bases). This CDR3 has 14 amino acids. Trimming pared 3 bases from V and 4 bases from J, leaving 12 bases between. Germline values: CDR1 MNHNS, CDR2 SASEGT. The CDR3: CASSEVKGPYGYTF. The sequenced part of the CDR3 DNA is TGTGCCAGCAGTGAGGTAAAGGGGCCCTATGGC.

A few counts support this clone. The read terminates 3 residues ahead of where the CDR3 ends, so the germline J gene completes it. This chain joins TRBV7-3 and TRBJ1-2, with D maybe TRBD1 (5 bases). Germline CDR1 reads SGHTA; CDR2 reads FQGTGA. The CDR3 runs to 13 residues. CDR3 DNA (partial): TGTGCCAGCAGCTTAAGTGGACAAGCGGGC. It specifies CASSLSGQAG. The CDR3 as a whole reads CASSLSGQAGYTF.

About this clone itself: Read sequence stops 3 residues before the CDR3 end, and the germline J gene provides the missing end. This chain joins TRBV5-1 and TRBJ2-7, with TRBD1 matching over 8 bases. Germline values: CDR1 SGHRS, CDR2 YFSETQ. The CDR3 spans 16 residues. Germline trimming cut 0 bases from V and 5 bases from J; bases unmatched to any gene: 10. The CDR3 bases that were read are TGCGCCAGCAGCTTGGATCCCGGACAGGGTTGGGACGAG. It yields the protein CASSLDPGQGWDE. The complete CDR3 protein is CASSLDPGQGWDEQYF.

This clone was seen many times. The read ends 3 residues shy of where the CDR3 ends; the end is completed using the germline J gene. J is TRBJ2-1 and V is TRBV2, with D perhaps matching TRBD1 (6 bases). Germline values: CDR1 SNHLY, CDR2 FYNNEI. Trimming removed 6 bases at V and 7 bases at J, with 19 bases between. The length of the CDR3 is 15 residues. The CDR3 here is CASSHTGTLSNEQFF. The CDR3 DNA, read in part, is TGTGCCAGCAGCCACACCGGGACACTTTCGAATGAG.

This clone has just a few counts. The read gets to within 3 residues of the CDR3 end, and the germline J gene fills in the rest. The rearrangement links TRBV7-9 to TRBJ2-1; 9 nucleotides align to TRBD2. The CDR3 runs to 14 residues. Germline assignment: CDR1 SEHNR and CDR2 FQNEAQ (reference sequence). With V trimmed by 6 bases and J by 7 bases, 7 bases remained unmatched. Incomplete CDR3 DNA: TGTGCCAGCAGTTTGGCGGGGGGGTGGAATGAG. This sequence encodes CASSLAGGWNE. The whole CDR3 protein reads CASSLAGGWNEQFF.

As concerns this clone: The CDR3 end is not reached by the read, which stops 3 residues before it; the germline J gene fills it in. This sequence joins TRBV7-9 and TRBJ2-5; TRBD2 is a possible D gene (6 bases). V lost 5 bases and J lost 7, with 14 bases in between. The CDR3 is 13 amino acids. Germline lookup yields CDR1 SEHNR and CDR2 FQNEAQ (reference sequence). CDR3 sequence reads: CASSPGLGGTQYF. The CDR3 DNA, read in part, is TGTGCCAGCAGCCCGGGCCTGGGGGGGACC.

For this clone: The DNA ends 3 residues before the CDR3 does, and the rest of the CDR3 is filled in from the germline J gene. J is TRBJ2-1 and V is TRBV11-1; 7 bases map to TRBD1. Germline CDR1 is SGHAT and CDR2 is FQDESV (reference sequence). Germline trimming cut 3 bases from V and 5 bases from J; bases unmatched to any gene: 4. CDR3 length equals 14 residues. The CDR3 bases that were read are TGTGCCAGCAGCTTTGGGACAGTTGACAATGAG. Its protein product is CASSFGTVDNE. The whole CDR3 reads CASSFGTVDNEQFF.

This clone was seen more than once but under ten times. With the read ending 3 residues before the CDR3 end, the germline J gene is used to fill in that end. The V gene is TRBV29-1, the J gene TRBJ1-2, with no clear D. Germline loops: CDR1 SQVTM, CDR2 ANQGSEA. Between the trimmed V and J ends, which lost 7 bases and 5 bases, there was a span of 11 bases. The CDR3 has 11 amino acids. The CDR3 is CSALEGYGYTF. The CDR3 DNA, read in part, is TGCAGCGCCCTTGAAGGGTATGGC.